The 9 T cell receptor beta chains presented below share a single source sample, sequenced in a study of blood T cell repertoires in COVID-19. Clones were sequenced by immunoSEQ multiplex PCR, and TCRdb holds only the in-frame ones, with some missing. This sample carries about 84,000 clones, about 83% of them seen once, and the ten largest clones take about 31%. The sample was peripheral blood. The receptors originated from a woman at least 80 years old with acute or convalescent COVID-19.

This sequence joins TRBV13 and TRBJ2-3; no reliable D call. V was shortened by 5 bases and J by 3 bases, with 12 bases between the two germline ends. This CDR3 is built from 14 residues. Germline CDR1 is PRHDT and CDR2 is FYEKMQ (reference sequence). This chain's CDR3 is CASSQQSPTDTQYF. CDR3 DNA: TGTGCCAGCAGCCAACAGAGCCCGACAGATACGCAGTATTTT.

This clone was picked up one time. The J gene is TRBJ2-5, the V gene TRBV7-2, with 8 bases fitting TRBD1. With V trimmed by 9 bases and J by 3 bases, 9 bases remained unmatched. The CDR3 has 14 residues. Germline loops: CDR1 SGHTA, CDR2 FQGNSA. The DNA for the CDR3 is TGTGCCAGTTCGACAGGGGTCCTTAAAGAGACCCAGTACTTC. Translation: CASSTGVLKETQYF.

The chain joins TRBV19 to TRBJ2-7; D is perhaps TRBD2 (6 bases). CDR1 and CDR2 from the germline V gene are LNHDA and SQIVND (reference sequence). The CDR3 is 16 amino acids. Trimming took off 9 bases at V and 2 bases at J, with 23 bases between the two ends. CDR3 region: CASSTWRGRPAYEQYF. The CDR3 coding sequence is TGTGCCAGCTCCACCTGGAGGGGACGGCCTGCCTACGAGCAGTACTTC.

CDR3 in DNA: TGTGCCAGCAGCTTGGACGGTCGCGCAGATACGCAGTATTTT. Protein sequence: CASSLDGRADTQYF. V gene TRBV5-5 combines with J gene TRBJ2-3, with no clear D. CDR3 size: 14 residues. V was pared by 0 bases and J by 4 bases, with 9 bases between. The V gene's germline CDR1 is SGHKS and CDR2 YYEKEE (reference sequence).

This chain uses TRBV27 with TRBJ2-5, with D perhaps TRBD1 (7 bases). Trimming took off 5 bases at V and 10 bases at J, with 20 bases between the two ends. The germline gives CDR1 MNHEY, CDR2 SMNVEV (reference sequence). CDR3 length: 14 residues. The CDR3 region has the DNA TGTGCCAGCAGTCCTGGGGGGACAGAGAAGATCCAGTACTTC. Residues: CASSPGGTEKIQYF.

The chain has TRBV29-1 and TRBJ1-2; possible D gene TRBD1, 6 bases. Germline values: CDR1 SQVTM, CDR2 ANQGSEA. V was shortened by 4 bases and J by 8 bases, with 17 bases between the two germline ends. The CDR3 has 13 residues. The CDR3 DNA reads as TGCAGCGTTGTGTTGTTACAGGGAGAAGGCTACACCTTC. Amino acids: CSVVLLQGEGYTF.

The chain joins TRBV2 to TRBJ2-7, with a tentative D call TRBD2 (6 bases). The CDR3 sequence is 14 residues long. Germline loops: CDR1 SNHLY, CDR2 FYNNEI. V was clipped by 11 bases and J by 0 bases, with 17 bases between them. CDR3 sequence reads: CASRGTRNSYEQYF. For the CDR3, the DNA is TGTGCCTCCCGGGGGACGCGAAACTCCTACGAGCAGTACTTC.

V gene TRBV30 combines with J gene TRBJ1-4; no definite D call. Between the trimmed V and J ends, which lost 3 bases and 8 bases, there was a span of 10 bases. Germline loops: CDR1 GTSNPN, CDR2 SVGIG (reference sequence). This CDR3 spans 12 amino acids. Written as DNA, the CDR3 is TGTGCCTGGAGCAGACACGGCGAAAAACTGTTTTTT. Residues: CAWSRHGEKLFF.

This sequence joins TRBV12-3 or TRBV12-4 and TRBJ2-3; TRBD2 is a possible D gene (5 bases). This CDR3 contains 13 residues. V lost 7 bases, J lost 4 bases, and 12 bases lay in between. The chain's CDR3 is CASTLEGPDTQYF. The CDR3 nucleotides are TGTGCCAGCACCCTAGAGGGTCCAGATACGCAGTATTTT.